These 9 T cell receptor beta chains originate from one sample sequenced in a study of blood T cell repertoires in COVID-19. Profiling relied on immunoSEQ multiplex PCR, and the TCRdb table lists in-frame clones only, not all of them. This repertoire shows some 190,000 clones, 80% found once; its top ten account for approximately 6.9%. The material sequenced was peripheral blood. The receptors stem from a man aged 55 to 70 with acute or convalescent COVID-19.

V is TRBV5-1 and J is TRBJ1-2; 10 bases are shared with TRBD1. This CDR3 is 16 amino acids long. Germline CDR1 and CDR2: SGHRS and YFSETQ. V dropped 0 bases and J dropped 4; count of bases not matched to a gene: 6. CDR3 DNA sequence: TGCGCCAGCAGCTTGGGAGGGACAGGGGATCCCTATGGCTACACCTTC. This gives the protein CASSLGGTGDPYGYTF. Full variable domain (rest looked up from reference TRBV5-1 and TRBJ1-2): KAGVTQTPRYLIKTRGQQVTLSCSPISGHRSVSWYQQTPGQGLQFLFEYFSETQRNKGNFPGRFSGRQFSNSRSEMNVSTLELGDSALYLCASSLGGTGDPYGYTFGSGTRLTVV.

The rearrangement links TRBV5-6 to TRBJ2-7, with TRBD1 as a possible D gene (6 bases). In germline, CDR1 is SGHDT, CDR2 YYEEEE. Trimming removed 0 bases from V and 4 bases from J, with 11 bases in between. The CDR3 contains 14 residues. The DNA for the CDR3 is TGTGCCAGCAGCTTGGTACAGGGAGTTTACGAGCAGTACTTC. Amino acid sequence: CASSLVQGVYEQYF.

This chain joins TRBV12-3 or TRBV12-4 and TRBJ1-2; D ambiguous. The CDR3 covers 11 residues. The V gene lost 5 bases and the J gene lost 5 bases, with 6 bases spanning the gap. The CDR3 spells CASSPRYGYTF. CDR3 sequence (DNA): TGTGCCAGCAGTCCCCGTTATGGCTACACCTTC.

Written as DNA, the CDR3 is TGCGCCAGCAGCCCGGCGGGCGAGGGAAGGGATGGCTACACCTTC. Amino acids: CASSPAGEGRDGYTF. The genes are TRBV5-1 and TRBJ1-2, with no clear D. The CDR3 loop spans 15 amino acids. V gave up 4 bases and J gave up 6 bases, with 19 bases separating them. From germline, CDR1 is SGHRS and CDR2 YFSETQ.

Only a few counts were recorded for this clone. The rearrangement uses TRBV2 and TRBJ2-5; no reliable D call. Trimming removed 7 bases at V and 5 bases at J, with 14 bases between. Germline loops: CDR1 SNHLY, CDR2 FYNNEI. The CDR3 runs 13 residues. The CDR3 region has the DNA TGTGCCAGCATCGTCAGGTTACTGGAGACCCAGTACTTC. Protein: CASIVRLLETQYF.

V gene TRBV7-2 combines with J gene TRBJ1-2; D ambiguous. This CDR3 is built from 14 residues. Trimming left V 5 bases short and J 1 base short, with 11 bases between. Germline lookup yields CDR1 SGHTA and CDR2 FQGNSA. The CDR3 loop is CASSLRHLNYGYTF. The CDR3 bases are TGTGCCAGCAGCCTTCGACATCTTAACTATGGCTACACCTTC.

The rearrangement links TRBV12-5 to TRBJ1-6; D gene uncertain. V lost 7 bases and J 7 bases, leaving 14 bases between the germline ends. Per germline, CDR1 LGHNT and CDR2 FRNRAP. The CDR3 covers 14 residues. CDR3 in DNA: TGTGCTAGTGCCATGCAGGCGGGAAATTCACCCCTCCACTTT. As protein: CASAMQAGNSPLHF.

This clone occurred a few times. The chain carries TRBV6-5 and TRBJ1-2; 8 nucleotides align to TRBD1. Germline V gene lookup returns CDR1 MNHEY and CDR2 SVGAGI. Trimming cost V 7 bases and J 6 bases; bases outside gene matches: 13. The CDR3 runs 15 residues. In DNA, the CDR3 is TGTGCCAGCACCGCCCAGCTAGGCAGGGGGCATGGCTACACCTTC. Encoded protein: CASTAQLGRGHGYTF.

This chain uses TRBV18 with TRBJ1-5; weak D call: TRBD1 (5 bases). V dropped 2 bases and J dropped 6 bases, with 11 bases sitting between them. Germline V lookup: CDR1 KGHSH, CDR2 LQKENI. This CDR3 comprises 14 residues. As DNA, the CDR3 is TGTGCCAGCTCACCAGGGGTTCAGGGTCAGCCCCAGCATTTT. As protein: CASSPGVQGQPQHF.